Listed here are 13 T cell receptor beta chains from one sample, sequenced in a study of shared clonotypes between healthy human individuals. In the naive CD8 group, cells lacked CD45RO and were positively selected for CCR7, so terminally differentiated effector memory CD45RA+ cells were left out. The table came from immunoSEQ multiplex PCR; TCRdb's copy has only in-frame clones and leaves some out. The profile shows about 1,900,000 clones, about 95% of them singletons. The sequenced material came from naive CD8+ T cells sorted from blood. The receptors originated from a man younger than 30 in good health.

The CDR3 nucleotides are TGCGCCAGCAGCCAGCCGGGACAGGGGGCTGCGAGCGAGCAGTACTTC. It translates to CASSQPGQGAASEQYF. This chain connects TRBV5-1 to TRBJ2-7; 12 nucleotides align to TRBD1. This CDR3 has 16 residues. Trimming cost V 4 bases and J 6 bases; bases outside gene matches: 11. CDR1 is SGHRS and CDR2 is YFSETQ in the germline V gene. Supplemented by reference TRBV5-1 and TRBJ2-7, the full variable domain reads KAGVTQTPRYLIKTRGQQVTLSCSPISGHRSVSWYQQTPGQGLQFLFEYFSETQRNKGNFPGRFSGRQFSNSRSEMNVSTLELGDSALYLCASSQPGQGAASEQYFGPGTRLTVT.

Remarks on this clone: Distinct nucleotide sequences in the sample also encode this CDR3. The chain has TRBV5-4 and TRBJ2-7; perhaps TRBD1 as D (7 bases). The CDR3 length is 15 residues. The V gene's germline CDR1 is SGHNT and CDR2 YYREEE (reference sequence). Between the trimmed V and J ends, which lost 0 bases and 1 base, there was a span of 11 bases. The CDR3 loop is CASSLGQGGSYEQYF. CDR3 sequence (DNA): TGTGCCAGCAGCTTGGGCCAGGGGGGTTCCTACGAGCAGTACTTC. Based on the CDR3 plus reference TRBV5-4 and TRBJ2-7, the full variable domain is ETGVTQSPTHLIKTRGQQVTLRCSSQSGHNTVSWYQQALGQGPQFIFQYYREEENGRGNFPPRFSGLQFPNYSSELNVNALELDDSALYLCASSLGQGGSYEQYFGPGTRLTVT.

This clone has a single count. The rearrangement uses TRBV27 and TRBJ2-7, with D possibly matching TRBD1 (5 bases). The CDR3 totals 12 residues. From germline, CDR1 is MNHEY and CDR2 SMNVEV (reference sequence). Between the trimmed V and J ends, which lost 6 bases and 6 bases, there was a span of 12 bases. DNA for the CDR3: TGTGCCAGCAGCTGGACATCGGGCGAGCAGTACTTC. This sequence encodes CASSWTSGEQYF.

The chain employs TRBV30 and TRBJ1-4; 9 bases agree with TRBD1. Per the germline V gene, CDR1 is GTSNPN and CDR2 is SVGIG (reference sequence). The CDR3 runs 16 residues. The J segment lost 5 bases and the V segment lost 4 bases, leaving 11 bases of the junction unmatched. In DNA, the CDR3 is TGTGCCTGGACCCGGGACAGGGCCCCGAACAATGAAAAACTGTTTTTT. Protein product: CAWTRDRAPNNEKLFF.

The CDR3 DNA follows: TGTGCCAGCAGCCTCGCCGGGGGGGCCCACAATGAGCAGTTCTTC. This codes for CASSLAGGAHNEQFF. This chain links TRBV13 with TRBJ2-1, with 8 bases identical to TRBD2. J lost 5 bases, V lost 5 bases, and 8 bases had no gene match. The CDR3 contains 15 residues. Per germline, CDR1 PRHDT and CDR2 FYEKMQ (reference sequence).

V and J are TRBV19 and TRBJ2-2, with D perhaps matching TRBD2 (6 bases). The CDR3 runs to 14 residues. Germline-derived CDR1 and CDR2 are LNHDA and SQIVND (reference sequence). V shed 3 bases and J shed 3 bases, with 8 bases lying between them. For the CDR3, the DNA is TGTGCCAGTAGTATCGGGACTTACACCGGGGAGCTGTTTTTT. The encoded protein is CASSIGTYTGELFF.

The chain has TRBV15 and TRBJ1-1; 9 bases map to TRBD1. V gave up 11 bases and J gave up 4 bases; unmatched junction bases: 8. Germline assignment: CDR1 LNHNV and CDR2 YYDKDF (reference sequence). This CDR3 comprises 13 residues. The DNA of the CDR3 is TGTGCCGTCTGGACAGGGGAAGGCACTGAAGCTTTCTTT. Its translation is CAVWTGEGTEAFF.

The DNA of the CDR3 is TGTGCCAGCACATTGGTATTAGGGGGCCGCGAGCAGTACTTC. Amino acid sequence: CASTLVLGGREQYF. The J gene is TRBJ2-7, the V gene TRBV27, with 7 positions matching TRBD1. V was clipped by 7 bases and J by 6 bases; unmatched bases: 12. Germline V gene sequence: CDR1 MNHEY, CDR2 SMNVEV (reference sequence). The CDR3 consists of 14 residues.

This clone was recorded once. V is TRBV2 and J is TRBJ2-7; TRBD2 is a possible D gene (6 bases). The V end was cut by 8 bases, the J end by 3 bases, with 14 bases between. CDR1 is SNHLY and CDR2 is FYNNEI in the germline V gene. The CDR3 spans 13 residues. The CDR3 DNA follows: TGTGCCAGCCTTGGGACTTCCCTCTACGAGCAGTACTTC. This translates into CASLGTSLYEQYF.

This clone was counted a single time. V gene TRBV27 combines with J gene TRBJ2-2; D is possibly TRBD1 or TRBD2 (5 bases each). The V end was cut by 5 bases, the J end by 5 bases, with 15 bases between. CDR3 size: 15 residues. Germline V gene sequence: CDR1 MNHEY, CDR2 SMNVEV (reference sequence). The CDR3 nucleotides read TGTGCCAGCAGTCTAGGGACCCCAGGGACCGGGGAGCTGTTTTTT. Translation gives CASSLGTPGTGELFF.

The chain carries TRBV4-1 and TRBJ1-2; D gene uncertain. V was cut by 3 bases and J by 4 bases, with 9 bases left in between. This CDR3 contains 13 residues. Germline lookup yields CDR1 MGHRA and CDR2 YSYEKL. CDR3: CASSQVSTYGYTF. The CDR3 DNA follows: TGCGCCAGCAGCCAGGTCTCTACCTATGGCTACACCTTC.

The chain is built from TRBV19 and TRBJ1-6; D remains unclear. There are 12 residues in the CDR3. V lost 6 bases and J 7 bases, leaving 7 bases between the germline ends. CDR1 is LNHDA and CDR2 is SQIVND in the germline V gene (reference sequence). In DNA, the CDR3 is TGTGCCAGTAGATACAGCAATTCACCCCTCCACTTT. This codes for CASRYSNSPLHF.

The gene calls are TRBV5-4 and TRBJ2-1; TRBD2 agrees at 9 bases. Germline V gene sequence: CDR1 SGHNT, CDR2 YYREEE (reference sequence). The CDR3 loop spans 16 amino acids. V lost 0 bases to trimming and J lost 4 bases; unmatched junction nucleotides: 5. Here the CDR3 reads CASSLGTSVKYNEQFF. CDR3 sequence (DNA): TGTGCCAGCAGCTTGGGGACTAGCGTAAAATACAATGAGCAGTTCTTC.